The TCR beta chain described here comes from a study of response to subunit inactivated influenza vaccine. Broader study findings: Only a handful of new T cells, the authors suggested, are recruited with each seasonal influenza vaccination.

TCRdb redid the calling of the RT-PCR reads with MiXCR, one entry per CDR3 protein. The table has more than 700,000 distinct CDR3 sequences, 21% seen once; the top ten hold about 10%. This clonotype was seen a few times. Its antigen is not known. The source is a man aged 50 or older who received an inactivated influenza vaccine. Material: PBMCs from blood, obtained less than 6 days after vaccination.

The DNA of the CDR3 is TGTGCTTCAGTGCGGTGGACTAGCGGGAGACAGCCAGATACGCAGTATTTT. This codes for CASVRWTSGRQPDTQYF. The chain carries TRBV7-9 and TRBJ2-3, with 13 nucleotides matching TRBD2. Germline V CDR1 and CDR2: SEHNR, FQNEAQ (reference sequence). The CDR3 has 17 residues. Using reference TRBV7-9 and TRBJ2-3 for the parts outside the CDR3, the full variable domain is DTGVSQNPRHKITKRGQNVTFRCDPISEHNRLYWYRQTLGQGPEFLTYFQNEAQLEKSRLLSDRFSAERPKGSFSTLEIQRTEQGDSAMYLCASVRWTSGRQPDTQYFGPGTRLTVL.